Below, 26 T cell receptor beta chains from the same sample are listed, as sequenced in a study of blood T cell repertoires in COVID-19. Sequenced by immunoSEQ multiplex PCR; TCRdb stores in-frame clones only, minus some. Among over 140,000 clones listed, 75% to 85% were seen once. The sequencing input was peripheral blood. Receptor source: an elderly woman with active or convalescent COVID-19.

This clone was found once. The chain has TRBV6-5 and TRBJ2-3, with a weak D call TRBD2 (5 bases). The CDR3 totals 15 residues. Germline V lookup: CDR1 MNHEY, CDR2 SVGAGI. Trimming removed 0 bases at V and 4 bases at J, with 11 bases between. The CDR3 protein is CASSYSSFSADTQYF. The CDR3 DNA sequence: TGTGCCAGCAGTTACTCGAGCTTTAGCGCAGATACGCAGTATTTT.

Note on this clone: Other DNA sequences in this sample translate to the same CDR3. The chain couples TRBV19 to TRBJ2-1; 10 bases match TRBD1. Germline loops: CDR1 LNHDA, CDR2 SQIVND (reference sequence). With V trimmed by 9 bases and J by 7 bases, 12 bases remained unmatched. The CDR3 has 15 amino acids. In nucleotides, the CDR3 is TGTGCCAGCAAACCGGGACAGGGGATTAATAATGAGCAGTTCTTC. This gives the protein CASKPGQGINNEQFF.

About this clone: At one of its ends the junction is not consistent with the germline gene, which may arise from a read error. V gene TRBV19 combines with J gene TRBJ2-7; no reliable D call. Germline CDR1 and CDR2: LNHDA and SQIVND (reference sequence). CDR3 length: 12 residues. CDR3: CASSLSGKEVHF. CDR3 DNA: TGTGCCAGTAGTTTATCGGGTAAGGAAGTCCACTTC.

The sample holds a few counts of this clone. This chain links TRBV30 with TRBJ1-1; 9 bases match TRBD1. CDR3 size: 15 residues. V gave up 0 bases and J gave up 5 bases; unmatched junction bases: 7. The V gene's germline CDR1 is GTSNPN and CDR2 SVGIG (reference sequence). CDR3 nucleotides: TGTGCCTGGAGTGTTCCCTTGACAGGGGGGACTGAAGCTTTCTTT. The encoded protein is CAWSVPLTGGTEAFF.

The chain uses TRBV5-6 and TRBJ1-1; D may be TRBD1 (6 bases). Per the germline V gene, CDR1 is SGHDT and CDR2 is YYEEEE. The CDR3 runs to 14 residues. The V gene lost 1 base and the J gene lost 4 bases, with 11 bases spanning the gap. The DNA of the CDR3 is TGTGCCAGCAGCTTGCAGGGGTTCGGCACTGAAGCTTTCTTT. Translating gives CASSLQGFGTEAFF.

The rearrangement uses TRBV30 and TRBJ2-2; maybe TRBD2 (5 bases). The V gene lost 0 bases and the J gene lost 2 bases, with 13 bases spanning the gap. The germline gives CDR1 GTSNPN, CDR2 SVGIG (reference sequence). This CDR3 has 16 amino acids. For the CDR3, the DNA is TGTGCCTGGAGTGTGCGGGCCGGCTTTAACACCGGGGAGCTGTTTTTT. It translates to CAWSVRAGFNTGELFF.

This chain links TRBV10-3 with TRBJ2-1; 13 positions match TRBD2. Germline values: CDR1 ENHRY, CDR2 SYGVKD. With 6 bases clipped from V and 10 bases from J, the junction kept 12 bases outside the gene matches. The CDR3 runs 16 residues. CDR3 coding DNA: TGTGCCATCAGCGAACGACTAGCGGGGGGTAGTCTGGAGCAGTTCTTC. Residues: CAISERLAGGSLEQFF.

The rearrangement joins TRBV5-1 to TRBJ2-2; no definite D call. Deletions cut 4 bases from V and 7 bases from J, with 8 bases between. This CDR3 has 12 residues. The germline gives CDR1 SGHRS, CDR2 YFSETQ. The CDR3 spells CASSHELGELFF. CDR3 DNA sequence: TGCGCCAGCAGCCATGAGCTCGGGGAGCTGTTTTTT.

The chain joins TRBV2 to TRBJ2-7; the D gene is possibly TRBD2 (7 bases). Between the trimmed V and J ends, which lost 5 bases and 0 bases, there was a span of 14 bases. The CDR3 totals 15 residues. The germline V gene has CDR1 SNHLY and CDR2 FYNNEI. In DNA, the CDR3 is TGTGCCAGCAGTCCCGGGCGGGGGCTCTCCTACGAGCAGTACTTC. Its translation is CASSPGRGLSYEQYF.

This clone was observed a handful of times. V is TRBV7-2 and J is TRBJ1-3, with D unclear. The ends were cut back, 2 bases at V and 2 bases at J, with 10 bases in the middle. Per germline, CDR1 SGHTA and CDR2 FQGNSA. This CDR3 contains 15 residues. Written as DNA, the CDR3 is TGTGCCAGCAGCTTAACAGAGTTAACTGGAAACACCATATATTTT. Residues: CASSLTELTGNTIYF. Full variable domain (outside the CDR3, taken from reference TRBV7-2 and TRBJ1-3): GAGVSQSPSNKVTEKGKDVELRCDPISGHTALYWYRQSLGQGLEFLIYFQGNSAPDKSGLPSDRFSAERTGGSVSTLTIQRTQQEDSAVYLCASSLTELTGNTIYFGEGSWLTVV.

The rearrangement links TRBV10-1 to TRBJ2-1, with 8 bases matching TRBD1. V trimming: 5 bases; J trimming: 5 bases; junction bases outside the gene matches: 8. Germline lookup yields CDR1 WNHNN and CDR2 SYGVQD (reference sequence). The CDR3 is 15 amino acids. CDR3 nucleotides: TGCGCCAGCAGTTCTGGACAGGGCGTCGACAATGAGCAGTTCTTC. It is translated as CASSSGQGVDNEQFF.

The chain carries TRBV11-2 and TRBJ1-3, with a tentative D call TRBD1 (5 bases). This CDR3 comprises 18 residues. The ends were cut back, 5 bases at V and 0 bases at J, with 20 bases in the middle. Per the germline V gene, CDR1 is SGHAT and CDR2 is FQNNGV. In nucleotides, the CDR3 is TGTGCCAGCAGCCGGCGCAGCCCCGGACAAGGCTCTGGAAACACCATATATTTT. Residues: CASSRRSPGQGSGNTIYF.

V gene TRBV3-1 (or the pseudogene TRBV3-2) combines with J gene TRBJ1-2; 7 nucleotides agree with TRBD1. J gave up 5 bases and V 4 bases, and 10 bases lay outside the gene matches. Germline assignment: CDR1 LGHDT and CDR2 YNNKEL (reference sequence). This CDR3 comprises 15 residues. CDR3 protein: CASSPGGRGNYGYTF. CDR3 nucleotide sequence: TGTGCCAGCAGCCCAGGAGGCAGGGGGAATTATGGCTACACCTTC.

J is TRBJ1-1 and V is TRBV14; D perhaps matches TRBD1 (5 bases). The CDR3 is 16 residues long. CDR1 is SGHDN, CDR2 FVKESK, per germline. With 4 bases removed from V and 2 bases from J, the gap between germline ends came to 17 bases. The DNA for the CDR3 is TGTGCCAGCAGCCCATGGACGGGGGGTTTAAACACTGAAGCTTTCTTT. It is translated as CASSPWTGGLNTEAFF.

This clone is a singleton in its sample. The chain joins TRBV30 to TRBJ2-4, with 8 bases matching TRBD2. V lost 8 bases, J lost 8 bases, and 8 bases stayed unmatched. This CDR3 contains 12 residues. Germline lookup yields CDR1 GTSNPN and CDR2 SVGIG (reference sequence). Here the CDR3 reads CAGCDGRDIQYF. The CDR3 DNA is TGTGCCGGGTGTGACGGGAGGGACATTCAGTACTTC.

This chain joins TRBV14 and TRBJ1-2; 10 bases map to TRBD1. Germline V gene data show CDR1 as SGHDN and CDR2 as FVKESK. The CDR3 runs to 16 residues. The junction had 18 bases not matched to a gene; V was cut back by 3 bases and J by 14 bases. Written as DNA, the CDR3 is TGTGCCAGCAGCCATCTCCCCCGACGACAGGGGGCAACTGGAACCTTC. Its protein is CASSHLPRRQGATGTF.

The CDR3 reads CASSIDGTGGYNEQFF. Here the CDR3 DNA reads TGTGCCAGTAGTATAGATGGGACAGGGGGCTACAATGAGCAGTTCTTC. This rearrangement joins TRBV19 to TRBJ2-1; TRBD1 agrees at 11 bases. CDR1 is LNHDA, CDR2 SQIVND, per germline (reference sequence). With V trimmed by 0 bases and J by 3 bases, 1 base remained unmatched. The CDR3 covers 16 residues.

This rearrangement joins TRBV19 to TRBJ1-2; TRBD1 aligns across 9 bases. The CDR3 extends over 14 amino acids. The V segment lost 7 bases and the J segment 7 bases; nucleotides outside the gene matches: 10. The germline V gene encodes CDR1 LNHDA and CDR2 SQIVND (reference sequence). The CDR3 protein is CASMGTGKTIGYTF. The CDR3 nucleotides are TGTGCCAGTATGGGGACAGGGAAGACGATTGGCTACACCTTC.

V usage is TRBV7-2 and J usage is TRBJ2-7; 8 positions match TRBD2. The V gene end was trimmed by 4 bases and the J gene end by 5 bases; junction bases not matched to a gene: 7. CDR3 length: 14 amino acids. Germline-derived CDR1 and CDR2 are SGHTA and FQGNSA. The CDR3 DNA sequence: TGTGCCAGCAGCTCGAGCGGGGGTCCCAACGAGCAGTACTTC. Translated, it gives CASSSSGGPNEQYF.

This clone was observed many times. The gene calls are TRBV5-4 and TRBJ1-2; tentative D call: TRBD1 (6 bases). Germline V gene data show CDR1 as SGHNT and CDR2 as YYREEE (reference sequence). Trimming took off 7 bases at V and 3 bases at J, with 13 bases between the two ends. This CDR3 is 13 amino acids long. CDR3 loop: CASGETGDYGYTF. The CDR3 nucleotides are TGTGCCAGCGGCGAGACAGGCGACTATGGCTACACCTTC.

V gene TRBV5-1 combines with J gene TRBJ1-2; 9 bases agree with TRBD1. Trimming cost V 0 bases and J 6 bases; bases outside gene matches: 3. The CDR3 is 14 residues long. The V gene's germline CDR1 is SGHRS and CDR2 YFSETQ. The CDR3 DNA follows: TGCGCCAGCAGCTTGGGGGGACAGGGAAATGGCTACACCTTC. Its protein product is CASSLGGQGNGYTF. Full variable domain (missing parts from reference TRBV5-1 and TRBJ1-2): KAGVTQTPRYLIKTRGQQVTLSCSPISGHRSVSWYQQTPGQGLQFLFEYFSETQRNKGNFPGRFSGRQFSNSRSEMNVSTLELGDSALYLCASSLGGQGNGYTFGSGTRLTVV.

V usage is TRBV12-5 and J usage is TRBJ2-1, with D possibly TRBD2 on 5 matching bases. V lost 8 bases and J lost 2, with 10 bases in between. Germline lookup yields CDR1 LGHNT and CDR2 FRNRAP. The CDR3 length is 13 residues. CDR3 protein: CASRGLAYNEQFF. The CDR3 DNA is TGTGCTAGTAGAGGGCTAGCCTACAATGAGCAGTTCTTC.

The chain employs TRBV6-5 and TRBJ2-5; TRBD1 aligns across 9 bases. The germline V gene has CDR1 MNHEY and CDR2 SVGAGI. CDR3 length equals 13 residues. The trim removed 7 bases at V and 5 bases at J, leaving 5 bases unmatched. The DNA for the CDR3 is TGTGCCAGCAAAGGACAGGGGAGGGAGACCCAGTACTTC. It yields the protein CASKGQGRETQYF.

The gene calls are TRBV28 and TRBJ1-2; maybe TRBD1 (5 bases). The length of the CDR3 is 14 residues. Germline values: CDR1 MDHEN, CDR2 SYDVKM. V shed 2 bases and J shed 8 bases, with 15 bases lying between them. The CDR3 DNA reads TGTGCCAGCAGTTTAGAATTTAGCGGGGGAGGCTACACCTTC. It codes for CASSLEFSGGGYTF.

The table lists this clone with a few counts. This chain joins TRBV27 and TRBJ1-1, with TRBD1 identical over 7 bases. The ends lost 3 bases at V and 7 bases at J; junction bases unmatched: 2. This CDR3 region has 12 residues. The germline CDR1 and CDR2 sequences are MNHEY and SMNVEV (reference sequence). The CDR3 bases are TGTGCCAGCAGTTTGACAGGGCTTGAAGCTTTCTTT. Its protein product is CASSLTGLEAFF.

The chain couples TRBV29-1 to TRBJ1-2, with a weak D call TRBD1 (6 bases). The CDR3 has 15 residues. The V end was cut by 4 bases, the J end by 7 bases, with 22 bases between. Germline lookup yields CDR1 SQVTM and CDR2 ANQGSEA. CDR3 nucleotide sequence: TGCAGCGTTGTCCCCCAAATGGGGGCTTGGGGTGGCTACACCTTC. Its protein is CSVVPQMGAWGGYTF.